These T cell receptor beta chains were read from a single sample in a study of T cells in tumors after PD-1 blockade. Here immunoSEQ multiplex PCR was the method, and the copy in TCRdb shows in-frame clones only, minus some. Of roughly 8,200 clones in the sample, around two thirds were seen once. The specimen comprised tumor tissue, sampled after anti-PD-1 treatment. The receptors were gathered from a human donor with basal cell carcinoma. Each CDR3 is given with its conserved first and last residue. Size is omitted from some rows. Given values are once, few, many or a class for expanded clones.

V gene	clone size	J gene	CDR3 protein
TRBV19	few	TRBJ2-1	CASSTGEGRNEQFF
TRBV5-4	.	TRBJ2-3	CASSSPTPGVGYTDTQYF
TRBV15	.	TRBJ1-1	CATSRDPREWNTEAFF
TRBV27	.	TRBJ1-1	CASINRGTEAFF
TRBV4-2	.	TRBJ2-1	CASRASSGAYNEQFF
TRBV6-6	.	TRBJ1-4	CASSYLGNEKLFF
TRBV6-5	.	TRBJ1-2	CASSPGTGRYGYTF
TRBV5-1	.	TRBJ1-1	CASGRAPQGEDTEAFF
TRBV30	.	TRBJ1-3	CAWILRSGNTIYF
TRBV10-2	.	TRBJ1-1	CASSPTNTEAFF
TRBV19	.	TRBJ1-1	CASAGGPATFF
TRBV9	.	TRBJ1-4	CASSVGPFTNEKLFF
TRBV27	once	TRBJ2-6	CASSPSGTVDSGANVLTF
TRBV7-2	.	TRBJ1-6	CASSQAGSGSPLHF
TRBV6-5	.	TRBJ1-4	CASSPGWVNEKLFF
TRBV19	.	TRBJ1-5	CASSIGQGGQPQHF
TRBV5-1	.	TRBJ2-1	CASSLGSGLYNEQFF
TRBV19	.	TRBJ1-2	CASSIVTDYGYTF
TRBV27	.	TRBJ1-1	CASRARTGWNTEAFF
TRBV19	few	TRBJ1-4	CASSHGTSATNEKLFF
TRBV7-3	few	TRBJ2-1	CASSLNGVGSEQFF
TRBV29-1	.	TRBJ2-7	CSVEAPGLAGPLREQYF
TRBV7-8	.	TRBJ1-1	CASSPLRRQAKVNTEAFF
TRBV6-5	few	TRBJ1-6	CASSTGGVNSPLHF
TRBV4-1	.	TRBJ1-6	CASSQEVFGGLSDSPLHF
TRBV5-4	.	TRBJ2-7	CASSPRGSSYEQYF
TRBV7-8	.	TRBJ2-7	CASSLVGTGGISYEQYF
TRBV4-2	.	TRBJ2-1	CASSQEGSSYNEQFF
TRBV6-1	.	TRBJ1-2	CASSDNYYGYTF
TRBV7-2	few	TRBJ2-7	CASSEQGRGPYEQYF
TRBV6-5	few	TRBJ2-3	CASSSIGQSTADTQYF
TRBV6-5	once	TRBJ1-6	CASRPRATYNSPLHF
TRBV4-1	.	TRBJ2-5	CASSPGGVISQETQYF